This T cell receptor beta chain is from a study of breast tumors, draining lymph nodes, adjacent tissues. General study results and limits: Tumor TCR diversity was below lymph nodes but above nontumor tissue. Data only fit, rather than demonstrated, lymph node origin of most tumor T cells. The data were judged consistent with most tumor T cells coming from lymph node and expanding in tumor.

From germline, CDR1 is SEHNR and CDR2 FQNEAQ (reference sequence). V lost 0 bases to trimming and J lost 10 bases, with 12 bases between them. CDR3 length equals 14 residues. Samples came from axillary lymph nodes draining the breast cancer. TCRdb fed the multiplex PCR reads into MiXCR, producing one record per CDR3 protein. The data hold more than 250,000 distinct CDR3 sequences, with 30% observed a single time. This clonotype occurred many times. Its specificity is unknown. The chain links TRBV7-9 to TRBJ1-4, with D unresolved. Material for sequencing was axillary lymph node tissue. The TCR sequence derives from a female donor with breast cancer. Some clones in this sample may be carry-over from other donors' samples. CDR3 in amino acids: CASSLASSNGKLFF. The CDR3 nucleotides read TGTGCCAGCAGCTTAGCTTCCTCCAACGGAAAACTGTTTTTT.